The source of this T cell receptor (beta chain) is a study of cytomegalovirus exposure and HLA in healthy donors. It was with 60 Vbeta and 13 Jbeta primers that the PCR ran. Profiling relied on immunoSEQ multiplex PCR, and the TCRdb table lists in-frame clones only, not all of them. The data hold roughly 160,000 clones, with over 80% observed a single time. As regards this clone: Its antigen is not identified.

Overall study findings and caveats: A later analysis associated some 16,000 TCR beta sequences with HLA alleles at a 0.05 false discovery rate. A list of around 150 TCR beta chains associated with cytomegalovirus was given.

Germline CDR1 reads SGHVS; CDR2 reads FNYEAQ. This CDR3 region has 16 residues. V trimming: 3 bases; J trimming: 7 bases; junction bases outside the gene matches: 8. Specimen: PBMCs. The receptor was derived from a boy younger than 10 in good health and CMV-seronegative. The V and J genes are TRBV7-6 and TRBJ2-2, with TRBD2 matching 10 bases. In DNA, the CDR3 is TGTGCCAGCAGCTTTGGTTTTAGCGGGAGGAGCGGGGAGCTGTTTTTT. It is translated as CASSFGFSGRSGELFF.